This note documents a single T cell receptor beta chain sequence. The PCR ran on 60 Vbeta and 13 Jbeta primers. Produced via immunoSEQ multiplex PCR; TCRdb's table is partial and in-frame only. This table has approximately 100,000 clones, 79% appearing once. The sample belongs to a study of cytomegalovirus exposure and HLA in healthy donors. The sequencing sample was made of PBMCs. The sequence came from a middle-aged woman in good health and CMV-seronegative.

Here the CDR3 reads CASSFDGGGTDTQYF. CDR3 bases: TGTGCCAGCAGTTTTGACGGGGGAGGCACAGATACGCAGTATTTT. The chain is built from TRBV27 and TRBJ2-3, with D possibly being TRBD2 (6 bases). The CDR3 covers 15 residues. Germline CDR1 is MNHEY and CDR2 is SMNVEV (reference sequence). With 3 bases removed from V and 1 base from J, the gap between germline ends came to 11 bases.